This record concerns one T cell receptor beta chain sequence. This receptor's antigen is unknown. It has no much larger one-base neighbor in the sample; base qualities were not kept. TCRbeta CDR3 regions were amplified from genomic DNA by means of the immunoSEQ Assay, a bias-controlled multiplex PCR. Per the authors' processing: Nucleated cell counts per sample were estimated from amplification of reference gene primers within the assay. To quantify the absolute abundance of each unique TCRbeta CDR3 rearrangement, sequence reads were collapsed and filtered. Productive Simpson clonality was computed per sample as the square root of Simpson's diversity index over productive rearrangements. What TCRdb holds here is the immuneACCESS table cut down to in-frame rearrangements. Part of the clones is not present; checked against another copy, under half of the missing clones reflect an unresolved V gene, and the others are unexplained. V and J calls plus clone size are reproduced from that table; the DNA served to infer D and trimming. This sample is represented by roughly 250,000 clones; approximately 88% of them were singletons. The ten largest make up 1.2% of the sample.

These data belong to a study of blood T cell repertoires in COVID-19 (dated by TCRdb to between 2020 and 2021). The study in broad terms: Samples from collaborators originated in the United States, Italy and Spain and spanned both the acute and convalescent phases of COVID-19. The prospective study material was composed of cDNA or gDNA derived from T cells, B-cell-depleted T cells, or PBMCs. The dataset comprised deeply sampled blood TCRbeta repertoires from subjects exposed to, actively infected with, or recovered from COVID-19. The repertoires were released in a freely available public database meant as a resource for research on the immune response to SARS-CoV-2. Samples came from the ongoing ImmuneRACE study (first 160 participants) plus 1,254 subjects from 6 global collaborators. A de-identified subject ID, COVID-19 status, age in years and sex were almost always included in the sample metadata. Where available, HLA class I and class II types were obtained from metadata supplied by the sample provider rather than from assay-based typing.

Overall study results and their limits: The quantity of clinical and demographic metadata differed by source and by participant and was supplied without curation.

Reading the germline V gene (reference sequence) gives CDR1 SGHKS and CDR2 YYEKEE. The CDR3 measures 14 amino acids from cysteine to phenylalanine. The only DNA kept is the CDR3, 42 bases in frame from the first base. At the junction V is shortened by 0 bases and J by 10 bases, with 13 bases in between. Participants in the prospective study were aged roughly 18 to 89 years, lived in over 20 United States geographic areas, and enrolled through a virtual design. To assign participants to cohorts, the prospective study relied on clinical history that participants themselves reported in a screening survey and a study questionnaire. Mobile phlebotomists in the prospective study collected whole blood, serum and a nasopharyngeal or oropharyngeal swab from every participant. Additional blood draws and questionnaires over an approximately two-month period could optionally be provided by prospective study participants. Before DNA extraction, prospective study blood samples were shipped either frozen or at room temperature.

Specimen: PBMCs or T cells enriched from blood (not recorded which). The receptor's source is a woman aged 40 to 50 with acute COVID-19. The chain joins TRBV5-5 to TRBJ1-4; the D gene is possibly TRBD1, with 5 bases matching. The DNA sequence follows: TGTGCCAGCAGCTTGGTTCACGAAAGGGGAAAACTGTTTTTT. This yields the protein CASSLVHERGKLFF. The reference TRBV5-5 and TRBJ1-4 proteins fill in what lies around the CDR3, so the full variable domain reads DAGVTQSPTHLIKTRGQQVTLRCSPISGHKSVSWYQQVLGQGPQFIFQYYEKEERGRGNFPDRFSARQFPNYSSELNVNALLLGDSALYLCASSLVHERGKLFFGSGTQLSVL.